These T cell receptor beta chains were read from a single sample in a study of T cells after posttransplantation cyclophosphamide. Some clones are missing from TCRdb's copy, which holds only in-frame ones; the method was immunoSEQ multiplex PCR. The sample shows approximately 3,100 clones, around 85% of them seen only once. This material consisted of PBMCs, taken after allogeneic stem cell transplant with posttransplant cyclophosphamide. These receptor sequences come from a female patient in her forties or fifties who received an allogeneic stem cell transplant from an unrelated donor, was CMV-positive, and had acute and chronic GVHD. Some T cells may have originated in the graft donor. CDR3s include the opening cysteine and the closing phenylalanine or tryptophan. The order of the fields is J gene, clone size, D gene, CDR3 length, V gene, CDR3 protein, CDR3 DNA. A D gene is named only where the DNA matches it firmly. A row's size may be missing; if present it is once, few, many or a size class.

J: TRBJ2-7; size: NA; D: TRBD2; length: 12; V: TRBV4-3; CDR3: CASSPGGHEQYF; DNA: TGCGCCAGCAGCCCGGGAGGCCACGAGCAGTACTTC
J: TRBJ1-2; size: NA; D: NA; length: 14; V: TRBV6-5; CDR3: CASSHAGADYGYTF; DNA: TGTGCCAGCAGCCATGCAGGGGCGGACTATGGCTACACCTTC
J: TRBJ2-1; size: few; D: NA; length: 14; V: TRBV13; CDR3: CASSDRDKNNEQFF; DNA: TGTGCCAGCAGCGACCGGGACAAGAACAATGAGCAGTTCTTC
J: TRBJ2-7; size: NA; D: TRBD2; length: 15; V: TRBV6-5; CDR3: CASRRTSGGLWEQYF; DNA: TGTGCCAGCAGGCGAACTAGCGGGGGGCTGTGGGAGCAGTACTTC
J: TRBJ2-5; size: NA; D: NA; length: 15; V: TRBV28; CDR3: CASRLEQGNLREQYF; DNA: TGTGCCAGCAGACTCGAGCAGGGCAACCTACGGGAGCAGTACTTC
J: TRBJ2-7; size: NA; D: TRBD1; length: 18; V: TRBV28; CDR3: CASSEVGPGQGSSYEQYF; DNA: TGTGCCAGCAGCGAGGTCGGACCCGGACAGGGATCGTCCTACGAGCAGTACTTC
J: TRBJ1-1; size: NA; D: NA; length: 13; V: TRBV7-2; CDR3: CASSRTQGTEAFF; DNA: TGTGCCAGCAGCAGAACCCAGGGAACCGAAGCTTTCTTT
J: TRBJ1-6; size: NA; D: NA; length: 14; V: TRBV9; CDR3: CASSGGVVNSPLHF; DNA: TGTGCCAGCAGCGGCGGGGTAGTAAATTCACCCCTCCACTTT
J: TRBJ1-4; size: few; D: NA; length: 15; V: TRBV4-3; CDR3: CASRDRDTNNEKLFF; DNA: TGCGCCAGCAGAGACCGGGACACAAATAATGAAAAACTGTTTTTT
J: TRBJ1-1; size: NA; D: TRBD1; length: 14; V: TRBV5-1; CDR3: CASTWTGGLAEAFF; DNA: TGCGCCAGCACTTGGACAGGGGGCTTGGCTGAAGCTTTCTTT
J: TRBJ2-1; size: NA; D: TRBD1; length: 15; V: TRBV28; CDR3: CASSHHRGPYNEQFF; DNA: TGTGCCAGCAGTCATCACAGGGGTCCCTACAATGAGCAGTTCTTC
J: TRBJ1-4; size: NA; D: TRBD1; length: 15; V: TRBV7-2; CDR3: CASSPGQGAHEKLFF; DNA: TGTGCCAGCAGCCCGGGACAGGGGGCCCATGAAAAACTGTTTTTT
J: TRBJ2-7; size: few; D: NA; length: 14; V: TRBV9; CDR3: CASSQFRDGDEQYF; DNA: TGTGCCAGCAGTCAGTTCAGGGATGGCGACGAGCAGTACTTC
J: TRBJ1-1; size: NA; D: TRBD1; length: 16; V: TRBV6-1; CDR3: CASSELRTGSNTEAFF; DNA: TGTGCCAGCAGTGAACTAAGGACAGGTTCGAACACTGAAGCTTTCTTT
J: TRBJ1-3; size: NA; D: NA; length: 12; V: TRBV10-3; CDR3: CATRGARNTIYF; DNA: TGTGCCACCCGGGGGGCCCGAAACACCATATATTTT
J: TRBJ1-2; size: NA; D: TRBD1; length: 14; V: TRBV16; CDR3: CASSAIGTGDGYTF; DNA: TGTGCCAGCAGCGCAATCGGGACAGGGGATGGCTACACCTTC
J: TRBJ2-5; size: NA; D: NA; length: 13; V: TRBV15; CDR3: CATRVVGEETQYF; DNA: TGTGCCACCAGGGTTGTCGGTGAAGAGACCCAGTACTTC
J: TRBJ1-5; size: once; D: TRBD1; length: 14; V: TRBV6-6; CDR3: CASTPSDRQQPQHF; DNA: TGTGCCAGCACACCCTCGGACAGGCAACAGCCCCAGCATTTT
J: TRBJ1-1; size: NA; D: NA; length: 14; V: TRBV2; CDR3: CASLVGPDLIEAFF; DNA: TGTGCCAGCTTAGTGGGGCCAGACTTAATTGAAGCTTTCTTT
J: TRBJ2-1; size: NA; D: NA; length: 15; V: TRBV4-3; CDR3: CASSQAGGSYNEQFF; DNA: TGCGCCAGCAGCCAAGCCGGGGGCTCCTACAATGAGCAGTTCTTC
J: TRBJ2-2; size: NA; D: TRBD2; length: 15; V: TRBV10-3; CDR3: CAISGGAQGTGELFF; DNA: TGTGCCATCTCGGGGGGGGCGCAAGGAACCGGGGAGCTGTTTTTT
J: TRBJ1-5; size: few; D: NA; length: 13; V: TRBV7-9; CDR3: CASSLGEGQPQHF; DNA: TGTGCCAGCAGCTTAGGGGAGGGGCAGCCCCAGCATTTT
J: TRBJ2-3; size: NA; D: NA; length: 16; V: TRBV5-5; CDR3: CASSRPPGESTDTQYF; DNA: TGTGCCAGCAGCCGACCCCCGGGAGAGAGCACAGATACGCAGTATTTT
J: TRBJ2-2; size: NA; D: TRBD1; length: 16; V: TRBV7-8; CDR3: CASSLRDRANTGELFF; DNA: TGTGCCAGCAGCCTGAGGGACAGGGCTAACACCGGGGAGCTGTTTTTT
J: TRBJ2-1; size: NA; D: TRBD2; length: 16; V: TRBV5-1; CDR3: CASSERAGVHDNEQFF; DNA: TGCGCCAGCAGCGAAAGAGCGGGAGTCCATGACAATGAGCAGTTCTTC
J: TRBJ2-1; size: NA; D: TRBD2; length: 18; V: TRBV19; CDR3: CASSIVPLGLAGHNEQFF; DNA: TGTGCCAGTAGTATAGTGCCCCTGGGACTAGCGGGCCACAATGAGCAGTTCTTC
J: TRBJ2-3; size: NA; D: TRBD2; length: 14; V: TRBV2; CDR3: CASKLGGRTDTQYF; DNA: TGTGCCAGCAAGTTGGGGGGGAGAACAGATACGCAGTATTTT
J: TRBJ2-7; size: NA; D: NA; length: 13; V: TRBV11-3; CDR3: CASSPGHRGEQYF; DNA: TGTGCCAGCAGCCCCGGACACCGTGGGGAGCAGTACTTC
J: TRBJ1-5; size: NA; D: TRBD1; length: 14; V: TRBV5-5; CDR3: CASSINRGDQPQHF; DNA: TGTGCCAGCAGCATAAACAGGGGTGATCAGCCCCAGCATTTT
J: TRBJ2-5; size: NA; D: TRBD2; length: 15; V: TRBV5-4; CDR3: CASKAGGGGKETQYF; DNA: TGTGCCAGCAAAGCCGGCGGGGGGGGCAAAGAGACCCAGTACTTC
J: TRBJ2-7; size: NA; D: NA; length: 11; V: TRBV5-6; CDR3: CASSLVAERYF; DNA: TGTGCCAGCAGCTTGGTGGCGGAGCGGTACTTC
J: TRBJ2-1; size: few; D: TRBD2; length: 15; V: TRBV5-1; CDR3: CASSGGLGANNEQFF; DNA: TGCGCCAGCAGCGGGGGACTAGGGGCAAACAATGAGCAGTTCTTC
J: TRBJ2-7; size: NA; D: TRBD2; length: 15; V: TRBV27; CDR3: CASSPLAGEVYEQYF; DNA: TGTGCCAGCAGTCCCCTAGCGGGGGAAGTCTACGAGCAGTACTTC
J: TRBJ2-3; size: NA; D: TRBD2; length: 14; V: TRBV6-1; CDR3: CASEASGRTDTQYF; DNA: TGTGCCTCGGAGGCTAGCGGACGCACAGATACGCAGTATTTT
J: TRBJ2-1; size: NA; D: NA; length: 14; V: TRBV7-9; CDR3: CASTPWGKNNEQFF; DNA: TGTGCCAGCACCCCCTGGGGCAAAAACAATGAGCAGTTCTTC
J: TRBJ2-5; size: NA; D: NA; length: 14; V: TRBV6-1; CDR3: CASKTTVSGETQYF; DNA: TGTGCCAGCAAAACGACGGTTAGCGGAGAGACCCAGTACTTC
J: TRBJ2-1; size: few; D: TRBD1; length: 16; V: TRBV4-2; CDR3: CASSQAGTGGGNEQFF; DNA: TGTGCCAGCAGCCAAGCCGGGACAGGGGGCGGGAATGAGCAGTTCTTC
J: TRBJ1-5; size: NA; D: TRBD1; length: 13; V: TRBV28; CDR3: CASETGGDQPQHF; DNA: TGTGCCAGCGAGACAGGGGGCGATCAGCCCCAGCATTTT
J: TRBJ2-2; size: NA; D: NA; length: 15; V: TRBV27; CDR3: CASSLVSGNTGELFF; DNA: TGTGCCAGCAGTTTAGTGAGCGGGAACACCGGGGAGCTGTTTTTT
J: TRBJ1-4; size: NA; D: TRBD1; length: 17; V: TRBV7-9; CDR3: CASSIWTGGRTNEKLFF; DNA: TGTGCCAGCAGCATATGGACAGGGGGGAGGACTAATGAAAAACTGTTTTTT
J: TRBJ2-1; size: NA; D: TRBD2; length: 16; V: TRBV7-8; CDR3: CASSLSAGGAYNEQFF; DNA: TGTGCCAGCAGCTTATCCGCGGGGGGGGCCTACAATGAGCAGTTCTTC